This T cell receptor (beta chain) was recorded in a study of cytomegalovirus exposure and HLA in healthy donors. By proportion, this clone is medium-sized (0.01 to 0.1%). This CDR3 has 15 amino acids. V lost 0 bases and J 5 bases, leaving 13 bases between the germline ends. From germline, CDR1 is MGHRA and CDR2 YSYEKL. Vbeta (60) and Jbeta (13) primers were used in the PCR. The repertoire was sequenced with immunoSEQ multiplex PCR; TCRdb's copy has only in-frame clones and lacks some. The sample lists 98,000 or so clones; around four fifths were seen once. V usage is TRBV4-1 and J usage is TRBJ1-2, with D unresolved. The sequenced sample was PBMCs. The source of this sequence is a woman in her 40s in good health and CMV-seronegative. The CDR3 protein is CASSQDLGGFYGYTF. CDR3 bases: TGCGCCAGCAGCCAAGATCTAGGAGGGTTTTATGGCTACACCTTC.